The clone carrying this T cell receptor (beta chain) has just a few counts. This entry comes from a study of blood T cell repertoires in COVID-19. TCRdb's table, derived via immunoSEQ multiplex PCR, lists solely in-frame clones and lacks some. Among just under 50,000 clones listed, roughly 83% were seen once. V shed 7 bases and J shed 0 bases, with 16 bases lying between them. The germline gives CDR1 LNHNV, CDR2 YYDKDF (reference sequence). The CDR3 runs 16 residues. The specimen sequenced was peripheral blood. The sequence came from a human donor in a cohort sampled during active COVID-19. The genes are TRBV15 and TRBJ2-1, with D possibly TRBD2 on 6 matching bases. CDR3 nucleotides: TGTGCCACCAACCGCGCGGGAAAGAGCTCCTACAATGAGCAGTTCTTC. This encodes CATNRAGKSSYNEQFF.